This TCR beta chain was sequenced during a study of T cell responses to AZD1222 COVID-19 vaccine. Study as a whole: Pooling covered second doses at about 4 or about 12 weeks. Overall study results and limits: CD4 TCRs associated with vaccination spanned spike, dominating at 160-218 and 743-854. Females made up more of the donors, who were largely white British, and clonal diversity may have come out too low.

Clones were sequenced by immunoSEQ multiplex PCR, and TCRdb holds only the in-frame ones, with some missing. The data show approximately 110,000 clones, with under 90% seen just once and about 4.5% held by the top ten. CDR3 length equals 14 residues. V was shortened by 3 bases and J by 7 bases, with 12 bases between the two germline ends. In germline, CDR1 is MDHEN, CDR2 SYDVKM. Details on this clone: Its specificity is not known.

V is TRBV28 and J is TRBJ1-4; possible D gene TRBD1, 6 bases. This specimen consisted of peripheral blood, obtained on day 0 of AZD1222 vaccination. The receptor's source is an adult in good health. The CDR3 sequence is CASSFRGRVEKLFF. CDR3 in DNA: TGTGCCAGCAGTTTCCGGGGGCGGGTTGAAAAACTGTTTTTT.